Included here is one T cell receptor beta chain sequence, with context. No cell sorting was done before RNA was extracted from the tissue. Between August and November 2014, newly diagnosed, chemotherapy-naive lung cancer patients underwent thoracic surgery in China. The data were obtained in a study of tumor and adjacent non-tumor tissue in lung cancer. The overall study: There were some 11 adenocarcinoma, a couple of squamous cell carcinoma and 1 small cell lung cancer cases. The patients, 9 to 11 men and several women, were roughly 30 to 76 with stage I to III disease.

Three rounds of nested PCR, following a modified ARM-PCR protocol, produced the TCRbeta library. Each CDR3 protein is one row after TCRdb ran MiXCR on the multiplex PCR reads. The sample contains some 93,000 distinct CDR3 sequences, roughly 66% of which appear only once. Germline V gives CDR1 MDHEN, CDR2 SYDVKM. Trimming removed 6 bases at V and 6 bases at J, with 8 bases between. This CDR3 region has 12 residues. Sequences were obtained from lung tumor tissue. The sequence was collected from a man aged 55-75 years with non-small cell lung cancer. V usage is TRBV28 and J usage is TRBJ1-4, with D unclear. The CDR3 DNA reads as TGTGCCAGCAGGAGGGCCTATGAAAAACTGTTTTTT. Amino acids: CASRRAYEKLFF.